The T cell receptor (beta chain) under discussion was sequenced for a study of human T cells and chemical hapten exposure. Study details: 2% DPC applied to a roughly 2 cm by roughly 2 cm arm area sensitized donors.

Concerning this clonotype: This may be a read error: a much more frequent sequence differs by one nucleotide.

As for time point: patch test 1, 2 weeks after DPC sensitization. Indicated treatment: therapeutic diphenylcyclopropenone sensitization with weekly scalp DPC. Suited to DPC and affected by alopecia, the donors ranged from 18 to 70 years old. MiXCR, run by TCRdb on the RACE reads, gives a single entry per CDR3 protein. The sample shows more than 70,000 distinct CDR3 sequences, roughly 12% of them seen only once. The CDR3 is 13 residues long. The sequencing here drew on whole blood, taken in connection with sensitization to the hapten diphenylcyclopropenone (DPC). The TCR comes from a woman aged 55-70 years with alopecia areata. Some clones in this sample may be carry-over from other donors' samples. The chain recombines TRBV12-3 or TRBV12-4 with TRBJ2-7; maybe TRBD1 (5 bases). CDR3 sequence (DNA): TGTGCCAGCAGTTTCAATCAGGGTCAAGAGCAGTGCTTC. Translating gives CASSFNQGQEQCF.